The clone carrying this T cell receptor beta chain was counted only a few times. No antigen is known for it. Germline CDR1 and CDR2: SGDLS and YYNGEE. The CDR3 is made up of 16 amino acids. V was cut by 1 base and J by 5 bases, with 15 bases left in between. The record originates from a study of T-cell memory formation after mild COVID-19. Whole-study findings and limits: Researchers found some responding clones in pre-infection memory, a sign that cross-reactive memory joined. Most CD4+ clones that shrank were in CM and EM, while CD8+ ones turned up in EMRA.

Using constant-segment primers, 5'RACE produced TCR alpha and TCR beta cDNA libraries carrying sample barcodes and UMIs. TCRdb called the 5' RACE reads again in MiXCR, with one record for every CDR3 protein. The table has 110,000 or so distinct CDR3 sequences, roughly 19% seen once. The material sequenced was PBMCs or a T cell subset sorted from them (not recorded which). This receptor was identified in a man aged 18 to 29 who had mild COVID-19 (a few samples of this study predate the infection). Cell type and time point are not known. This sequence joins TRBV9 and TRBJ2-2; D is undetermined. The CDR3 DNA reads TGTGCCAGCAGCGTAACCTACTACCCGAGGACCGGGGAGCTGTTTTTT. It specifies CASSVTYYPRTGELFF.